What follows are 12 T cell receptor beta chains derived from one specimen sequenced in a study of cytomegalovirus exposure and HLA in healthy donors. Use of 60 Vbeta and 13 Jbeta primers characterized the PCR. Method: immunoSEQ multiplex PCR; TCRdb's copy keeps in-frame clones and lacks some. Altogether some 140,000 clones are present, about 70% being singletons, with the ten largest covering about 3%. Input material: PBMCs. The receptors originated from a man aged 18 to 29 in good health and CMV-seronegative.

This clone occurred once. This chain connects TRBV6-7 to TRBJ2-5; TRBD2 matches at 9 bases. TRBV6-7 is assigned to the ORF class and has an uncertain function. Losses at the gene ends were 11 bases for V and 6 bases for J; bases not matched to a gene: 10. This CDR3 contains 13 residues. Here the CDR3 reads CAFPGGGEQTQYF. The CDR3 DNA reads TGTGCCTTTCCAGGCGGGGGGGAACAGACCCAGTACTTC.

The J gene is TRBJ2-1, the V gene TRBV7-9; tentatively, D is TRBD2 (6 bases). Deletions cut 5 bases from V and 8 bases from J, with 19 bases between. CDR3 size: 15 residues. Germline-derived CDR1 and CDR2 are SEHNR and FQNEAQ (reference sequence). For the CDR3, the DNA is TGTGCCAGCAGCCCGAGGGCGGGGCCTTTGGATGAGCAGTTCTTC. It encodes CASSPRAGPLDEQFF.

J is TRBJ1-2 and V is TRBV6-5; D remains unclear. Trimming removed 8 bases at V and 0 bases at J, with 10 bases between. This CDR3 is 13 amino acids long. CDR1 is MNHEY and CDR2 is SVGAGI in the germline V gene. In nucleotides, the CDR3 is TGTGCCAGCCGGGAGTTAACTAACTATGGCTACACCTTC. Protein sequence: CASRELTNYGYTF.

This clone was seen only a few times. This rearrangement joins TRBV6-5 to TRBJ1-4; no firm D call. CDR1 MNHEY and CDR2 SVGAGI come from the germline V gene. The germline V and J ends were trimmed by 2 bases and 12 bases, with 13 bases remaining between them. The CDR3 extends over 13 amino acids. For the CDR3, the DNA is TGTGCCAGCAGTTACATCTCCGGGAACGAACTGTTTTTT. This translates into CASSYISGNELFF.

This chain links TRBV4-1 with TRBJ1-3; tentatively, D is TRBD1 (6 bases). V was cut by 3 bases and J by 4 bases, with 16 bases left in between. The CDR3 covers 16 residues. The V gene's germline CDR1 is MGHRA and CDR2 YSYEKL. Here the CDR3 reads CASSHSRGSSGNTIYF. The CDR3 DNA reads TGCGCCAGCAGCCATTCCAGGGGCAGTTCCGGAAACACCATATATTTT.

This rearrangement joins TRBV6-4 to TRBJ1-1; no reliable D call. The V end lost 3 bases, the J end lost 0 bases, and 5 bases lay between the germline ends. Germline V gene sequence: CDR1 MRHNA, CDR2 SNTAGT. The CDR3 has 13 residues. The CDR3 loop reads CASSESVNTEAFF. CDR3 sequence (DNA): TGTGCCAGCAGTGAATCCGTGAACACTGAAGCTTTCTTT.

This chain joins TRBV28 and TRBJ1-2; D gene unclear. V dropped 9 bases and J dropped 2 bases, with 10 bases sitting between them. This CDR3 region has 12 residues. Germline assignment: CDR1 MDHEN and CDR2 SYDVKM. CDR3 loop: CASCEGNYGYTF. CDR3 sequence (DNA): TGTGCCAGTTGTGAGGGAAACTATGGCTACACCTTC.

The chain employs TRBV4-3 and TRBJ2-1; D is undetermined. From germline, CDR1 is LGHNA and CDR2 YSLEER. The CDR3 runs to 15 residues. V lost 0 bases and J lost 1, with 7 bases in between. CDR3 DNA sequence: TGCGCCAGCAGCCAAGATGTACATTCCTACAATGAGCAGTTCTTC. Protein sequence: CASSQDVHSYNEQFF.

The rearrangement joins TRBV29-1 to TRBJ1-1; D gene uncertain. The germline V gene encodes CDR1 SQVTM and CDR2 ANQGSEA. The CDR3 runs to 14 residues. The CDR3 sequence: CSLREAWGNTEAFF. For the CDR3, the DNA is TGCAGTCTCCGGGAGGCTTGGGGGAACACTGAAGCTTTCTTT.

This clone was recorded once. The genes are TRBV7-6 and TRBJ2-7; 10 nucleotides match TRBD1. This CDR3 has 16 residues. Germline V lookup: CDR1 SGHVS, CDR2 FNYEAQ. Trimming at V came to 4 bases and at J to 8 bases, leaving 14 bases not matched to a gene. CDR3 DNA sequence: TGTGCCAGCAGCTCCCGAGGTAGGACAGGGGGTGGACAGCAGTACTTC. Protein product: CASSSRGRTGGGQQYF.

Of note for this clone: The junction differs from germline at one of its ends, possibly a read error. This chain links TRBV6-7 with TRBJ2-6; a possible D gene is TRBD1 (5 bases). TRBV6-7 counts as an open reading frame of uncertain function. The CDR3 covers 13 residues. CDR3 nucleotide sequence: TGTGCCAGCAGTTACTCTGGGGCCAACGGCCTGACTTTC. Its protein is CASSYSGANGLTF.

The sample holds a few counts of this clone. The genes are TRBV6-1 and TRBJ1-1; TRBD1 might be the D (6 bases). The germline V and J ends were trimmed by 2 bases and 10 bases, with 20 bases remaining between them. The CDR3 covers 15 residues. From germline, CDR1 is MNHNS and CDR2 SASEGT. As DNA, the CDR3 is TGTGCCAGCAGTGAAATTCCGGCGATCGGACAGCCAGCTTTCTTT. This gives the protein CASSEIPAIGQPAFF.